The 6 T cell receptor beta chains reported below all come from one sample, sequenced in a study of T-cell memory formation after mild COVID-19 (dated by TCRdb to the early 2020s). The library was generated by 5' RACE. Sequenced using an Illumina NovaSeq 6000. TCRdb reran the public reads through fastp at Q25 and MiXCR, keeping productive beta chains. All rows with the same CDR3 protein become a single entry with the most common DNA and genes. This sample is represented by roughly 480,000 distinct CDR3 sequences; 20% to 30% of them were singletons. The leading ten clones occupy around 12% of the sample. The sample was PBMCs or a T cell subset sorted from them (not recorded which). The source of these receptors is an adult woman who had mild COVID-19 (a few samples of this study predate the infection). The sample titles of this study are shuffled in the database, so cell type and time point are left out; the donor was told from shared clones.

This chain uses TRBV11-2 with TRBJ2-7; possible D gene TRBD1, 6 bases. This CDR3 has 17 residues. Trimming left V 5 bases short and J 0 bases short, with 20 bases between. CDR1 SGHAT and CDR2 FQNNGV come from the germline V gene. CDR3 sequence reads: CASSRPGQPLSSYEQYF. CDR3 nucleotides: TGTGCCAGCAGCCGACCCGGACAGCCACTAAGCTCCTACGAGCAGTACTTC. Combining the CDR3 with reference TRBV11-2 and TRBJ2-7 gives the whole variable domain EAGVAQSPRYKIIEKRQSVAFWCNPISGHATLYWYQQILGQGPKLLIQFQNNGVVDDSQLPKDRFSAERLKGVDSTLKIQPAKLEDSAVYLCASSRPGQPLSSYEQYFGPGTRLTVT.

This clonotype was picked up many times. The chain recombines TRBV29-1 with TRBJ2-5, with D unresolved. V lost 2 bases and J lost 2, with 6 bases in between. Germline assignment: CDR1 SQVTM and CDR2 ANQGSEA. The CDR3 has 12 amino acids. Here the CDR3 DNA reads TGCAGCGTTGAACATCTACAAGAGACCCAGTACTTC. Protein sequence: CSVEHLQETQYF.

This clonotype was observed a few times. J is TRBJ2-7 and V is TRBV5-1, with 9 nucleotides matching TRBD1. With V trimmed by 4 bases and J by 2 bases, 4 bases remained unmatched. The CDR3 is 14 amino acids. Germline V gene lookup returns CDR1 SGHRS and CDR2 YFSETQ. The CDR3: CASSIDRGTYEQYF. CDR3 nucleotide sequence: TGCGCCAGCAGCATAGACAGGGGGACCTACGAGCAGTACTTC.

CDR3 sequence reads: CAISESAGRGTEAFF. The CDR3 nucleotides read TGTGCCATCAGTGAGTCTGCAGGCAGGGGCACTGAAGCTTTCTTT. The V call is TRBV10-3, the J call TRBJ1-1; perhaps TRBD1 as D (6 bases). The V gene's germline CDR1 is ENHRY and CDR2 SYGVKD. V lost 0 bases and J 4 bases, leaving 12 bases between the germline ends. The CDR3 consists of 15 residues.

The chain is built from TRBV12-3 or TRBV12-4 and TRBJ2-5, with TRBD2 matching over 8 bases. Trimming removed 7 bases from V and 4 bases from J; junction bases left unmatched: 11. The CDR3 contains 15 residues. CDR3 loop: CASNPGGGAGETQYF. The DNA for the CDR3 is TGTGCCAGCAACCCCGGGGGGGGAGCAGGAGAGACCCAGTACTTC.

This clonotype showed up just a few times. CDR3 sequence: CASSFRPGGGETQYF. CDR3 sequence (DNA): TGTGCCAGCAGCTTCCGGCCGGGAGGGGGGGAGACCCAGTACTTC. The chain couples TRBV5-5 to TRBJ2-5; TRBD2 aligns across 8 bases. CDR1 and CDR2 from the germline V gene are SGHKS and YYEKEE (reference sequence). Trimming at V came to 2 bases and at J to 5 bases, leaving 8 bases not matched to a gene. CDR3 length: 15 amino acids.